Included here is one T cell receptor beta chain sequence, with context. This record belongs to a study of blood T cell repertoires in COVID-19. Study-wide context: There were acute and convalescent COVID-19 samples, and they came from the United States, Italy and Spain.

TCRdb's table, derived via immunoSEQ multiplex PCR, lists solely in-frame clones and lacks some. This sample has about 98,000 clones, with approximately 90% found just once. The CDR3 has 15 amino acids. Trimming removed 2 bases from V and 2 bases from J, with 11 bases in between. From germline, CDR1 is SEHNR and CDR2 FQNEAQ (reference sequence). Sequenced: peripheral blood. This TCR came from a man aged 65 to 79 with acute or convalescent COVID-19. This chain links TRBV7-9 with TRBJ2-3, with D possibly matching TRBD2 (6 bases). The CDR3 spells CASSLQRVLTDTQYF. CDR3 nucleotides: TGTGCCAGCAGCTTACAGCGGGTACTCACAGATACGCAGTATTTT.